This T cell receptor beta chain was retrieved from a study of OX40 agonist ivuxolimab in advanced cancers. In the study overall: Six ivuxolimab dose levels, 0.01 to 10 mg/kg, were given intravenously every 2 weeks. Enrolled patients in dose escalation had cancers that were hepatocellular carcinoma, melanoma, renal cell or head and neck cancer.

General observations from the study: CD4+ and CD8+ blood T cells expanded clonally by week 6 at 0.1 to 3.0 mg/kg.

Using immunoSEQ multiplex PCR, the repertoire was profiled, and TCRdb retains in-frame clones only, with some absent. The repertoire holds approximately 76,000 clones, with around 88% as singletons. A word on this clone: As yet, its antigen is unknown.

The sample here was CD4+ or CD8+ T cells sorted from blood, taken in a trial of the OX40 agonist ivuxolimab. The TCR sequence derives from an adult with an advanced solid tumor such as melanoma, head and neck, liver or kidney cancer.

The CDR3 loop reads CASSPGGREQYF. The CDR3 DNA is TGTGCCAGCAGCCCAGGGGGTCGCGAGCAGTACTTC. V gene TRBV6-1 combines with J gene TRBJ2-7; TRBD1 aligns across 7 bases. V was pared by 6 bases and J by 6 bases, with 5 bases of the junction left unmatched. Per the germline V gene, CDR1 is MNHNS and CDR2 is SASEGT. This CDR3 region has 12 residues.